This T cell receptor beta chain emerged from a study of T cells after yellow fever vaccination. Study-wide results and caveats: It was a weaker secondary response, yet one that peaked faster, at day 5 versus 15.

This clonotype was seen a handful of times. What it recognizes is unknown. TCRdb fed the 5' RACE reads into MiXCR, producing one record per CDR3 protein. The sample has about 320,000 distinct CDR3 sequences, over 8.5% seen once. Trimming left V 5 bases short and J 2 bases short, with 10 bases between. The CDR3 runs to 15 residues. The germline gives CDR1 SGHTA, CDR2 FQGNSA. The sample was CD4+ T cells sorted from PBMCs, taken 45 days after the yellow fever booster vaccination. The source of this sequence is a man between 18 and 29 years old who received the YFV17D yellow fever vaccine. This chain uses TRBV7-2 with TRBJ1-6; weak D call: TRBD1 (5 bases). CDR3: CASSRGATYNSPLHF. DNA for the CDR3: TGTGCCAGCAGCCGAGGGGCTACCTATAATTCACCCCTCCACTTT.